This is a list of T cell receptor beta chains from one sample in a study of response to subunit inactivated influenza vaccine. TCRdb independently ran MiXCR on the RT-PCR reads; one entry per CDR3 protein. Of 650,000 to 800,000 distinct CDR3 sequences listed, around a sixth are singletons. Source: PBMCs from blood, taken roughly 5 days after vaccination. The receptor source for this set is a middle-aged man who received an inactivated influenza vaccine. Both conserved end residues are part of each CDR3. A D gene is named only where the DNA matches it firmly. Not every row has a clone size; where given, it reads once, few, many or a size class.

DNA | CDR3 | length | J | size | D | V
TGCAGCGTGGGGGAGGGGACAGATACGCAGTATTTT | CSVGEGTDTQYF | 12 | TRBJ2-3 | many | TRBD2 | TRBV29-1
TGCGCCAGCAGCCCCGACAGTCCCTCCTACAATGAGCAGTTCTTC | CASSPDSPSYNEQFF | 15 | TRBJ2-1 | many | . | TRBV5-1
TGTGCCAGCAGCCCTTATACCGGGCCCGACACCGGGGAGCTGTTTTTT | CASSPYTGPDTGELFF | 16 | TRBJ2-2 | . | . | TRBV28
TGTGCCAGCAGCCTCCGGGGCACAACTCTCTACGAGCAGTACTTC | CASSLRGTTLYEQYF | 15 | TRBJ2-7 | . | . | TRBV5-6
TGTGCCAGCAGCTTACTGGGGGCGCAGGGAACTACGCAGTATTTT | CASSLLGAQGTTQYF | 15 | TRBJ2-3 | many | . | TRBV7-2
TGTGCCACCAGTGAAAGACAGGGACAGCCCCAGCATTTT | CATSERQGQPQHF | 13 | TRBJ1-5 | few | TRBD1 | TRBV24-1
TGTGCCAGCAGCCCCTGGGTAGCGGGAGATTTGGGCGAGCAGTACTTC | CASSPWVAGDLGEQYF | 16 | TRBJ2-7 | . | TRBD2 | TRBV4-2
TGCGCCAGCAGCCTTTATCCGGGACTAGCGGGGGGTATACAAGAGACCCAGTACTTC | CASSLYPGLAGGIQETQYF | 19 | TRBJ2-5 | few | TRBD2 | TRBV4-3
TGTGCCAGCAGTTTACAGGGAGGACGCAGCTATAATTCACCCCTCCACTTT | CASSLQGGRSYNSPLHF | 17 | TRBJ1-6 | few | . | TRBV12-3/TRBV12-4
TGCGCCAGCAGCCCCGGGACCTTTACAGATACGCAGTATTTT | CASSPGTFTDTQYF | 14 | TRBJ2-3 | . | . | TRBV5-1
TGTGCCAGCAGGATGAGGGAGATCGACACCGGGGAGCTGTTTTTT | CASRMREIDTGELFF | 15 | TRBJ2-2 | . | . | TRBV12-3/TRBV12-4
TGCAGTGCTAGCCGGGACAGGGTAAATGAGCAGTTCTTC | CSASRDRVNEQFF | 13 | TRBJ2-1 | few | TRBD1 | TRBV20-1
TGTGCCAGCACCCTGAACACCGGGGAGCTGTTTTTT | CASTLNTGELFF | 12 | TRBJ2-2 | . | . | TRBV9
TGCAGCGTACTAGCGGGAGACTACGAGCAGTACTTC | CSVLAGDYEQYF | 12 | TRBJ2-7 | . | TRBD2 | TRBV29-1
TGCGCCAGCAGTGAGTTGAGTGTGGGGAATTCACCCCTCCACTTT | CASSELSVGNSPLHF | 15 | TRBJ1-6 | few | . | TRBV10-2
TGCAGTGCTAGCCCCAGGAGCTCTGGAAACACCATATATTTT | CSASPRSSGNTIYF | 14 | TRBJ1-3 | few | . | TRBV20-1
TGTGCCATCAGTGACCTAGCTGAGGTCACAGATACGCAGTATTTT | CAISDLAEVTDTQYF | 15 | TRBJ2-3 | many | . | TRBV10-3
TGTGCCGTCCGGGACAGGGGGCGAGGCGGGGAGCTGTTTTTT | CAVRDRGRGGELFF | 14 | TRBJ2-2 | . | TRBD1 | TRBV12-3/TRBV12-4
TGCAGTGCTAGGGGCGCGCGGGAGGGCCTGGATGAGCAGTTCTTC | CSARGAREGLDEQFF | 15 | TRBJ2-1 | few | TRBD2 | TRBV20-1
TGTGCCAGCAGTGACGGTGGCGGGTTCAACACAGATACGCAGTATTTT | CASSDGGGFNTDTQYF | 16 | TRBJ2-3 | few | . | TRBV6-4
TGCAGTGCTAGCCCCCTGGGTAGCGGGAGATCTCAAGAGCAGTACTTC | CSASPLGSGRSQEQYF | 16 | TRBJ2-7 | once | TRBD2 | TRBV20-1
TGTGCCAGCAGTTTATATGGGACTGCCTTCTATGGCTACACCTTC | CASSLYGTAFYGYTF | 15 | TRBJ1-2 | few | . | TRBV28
TGCGCCAGCAGCTTGGGCGGAATCACGACTAATGAAAAACTGTTTTTT | CASSLGGITTNEKLFF | 16 | TRBJ1-4 | . | . | TRBV5-1
TGTGCCAGCAGTGGAGGGACTAGCGGAGAGACCCAGTACTTC | CASSGGTSGETQYF | 14 | TRBJ2-5 | . | TRBD2 | TRBV12-3/TRBV12-4
TGTGCCAGCAGCTTAGCGACAGGGATACGCGCCGAGCAGTACTTC | CASSLATGIRAEQYF | 15 | TRBJ2-7 | . | TRBD1 | TRBV7-9
TGCGCCAGCAGCTTGGTGGGGCTCTCACCCCTCCACTTT | CASSLVGLSPLHF | 13 | TRBJ1-6 | few | . | TRBV5-1
TGTGCCACCAGTGATTGGTCCGTCGGTGGGCCCCAGCATTTT | CATSDWSVGGPQHF | 14 | TRBJ1-5 | . | . | TRBV24-1
TGTGCCAGCAGCCCGGGACTAGCGACCCAAGAGACCCAGTACTTC | CASSPGLATQETQYF | 15 | TRBJ2-5 | . | TRBD2 | TRBV7-6
TGTGCCAGCACTGAAGGGTACTCGGGTGACCAGCAGTTCTTC | CASTEGYSGDQQFF | 14 | TRBJ2-1 | . | . | TRBV2
TGTGCCAGCAGTTCTACCAGGGGGACAGGGGGCTTCTACGCGAACACCGGGGAGCTGTTTTTT | CASSSTRGTGGFYANTGELFF | 21 | TRBJ2-2 | few | TRBD1 | TRBV27
TGTGCCAGCTCCTACGGGGCGCGGATGAGAGAGACCCAGTACTTC | CASSYGARMRETQYF | 15 | TRBJ2-5 | . | . | TRBV7-9
TGTGCCAGCAACCCGGGGGAGGGCCGGGAGACCCAGTACTTC | CASNPGEGRETQYF | 14 | TRBJ2-5 | . | TRBD2 | TRBV25-1
TGCGCCAGCAGCCACGGGGACGGACCCTATGGCTACACCTTC | CASSHGDGPYGYTF | 14 | TRBJ1-2 | many | . | TRBV4-3
TGTGCCAGCATGAAACGGGGCTCCTACAATGAGCAGTTCTTC | CASMKRGSYNEQFF | 14 | TRBJ2-1 | . | . | TRBV2
TGCAGTGCTCCGACCCAGCGGGAGGTTGGTGAGCAGTTCTTC | CSAPTQREVGEQFF | 14 | TRBJ2-1 | . | TRBD2 | TRBV20-1
TGCAGTGCTAGACGGGATTCCAACTATGGCTACACCTTC | CSARRDSNYGYTF | 13 | TRBJ1-2 | . | . | TRBV20-1
TGTGCCAGCAGTGGGGCAGGGAGGAATCAGCCCCAGCATTTT | CASSGAGRNQPQHF | 14 | TRBJ1-5 | few | . | TRBV25-1
TGCAGCGTTGTTCTGCGGACAGGGCTTTACAATGAGCAGTTCTTC | CSVVLRTGLYNEQFF | 15 | TRBJ2-1 | many | TRBD1 | TRBV29-1